This T cell receptor beta chain was found in a study of control samples from healthy donors and cancer patients. V lost 3 bases and J lost 2, with 6 bases in between. Looked up from germline, CDR1 is MNHNS and CDR2 is SASEGT. CDR3 length: 13 residues. Clones were read by immunoSEQ multiplex PCR, and TCRdb kept only the in-frame ones, dropping some. Here the sample spans about 94,000 clones, just over 90% being singletons. The receptor's source is a woman younger than 30 in good health. The V gene is TRBV6-1, the J gene TRBJ2-3; D call uncertain. Sequenced material: blood. The CDR3 bases are TGTGCCAGCAGTGACGGAAACACAGATACGCAGTATTTT. It codes for CASSDGNTDTQYF.